The clone carrying this T cell receptor beta chain was recorded at least ten times. Antigen: not known. The record originates from a study of molecular identifiers for immune sequencing clone quantification. Study observations and caveats: Clones above 20 RNA copies contained over 98% of effector molecules but under 1% of naive ones.

CDR1 and CDR2 (germline): LNHDA, SQIVND (reference sequence). This CDR3 is built from 18 residues. With 1 base clipped from V and 2 bases from J, the junction kept 8 bases outside the gene matches. Preparation of the bulk TCR libraries relied on previously described methods and listed TCR primers. TCRdb reprocessed the PCR reads via MiXCR and lists one record per CDR3 protein. The profile covers about 330,000 distinct CDR3 sequences, with under 25% appearing a single time and around 0.74% taken by the ten largest. Construction of naive CD8 libraries employed 20,000 to 1,000,000 sorted cells together with 10%, 30% or 50% RNA.

This sequence was found in a human donor in good health. Some libraries in this study had Jurkat cell RNA spiked in. The chain uses TRBV19 and TRBJ2-6; TRBD2 matches at 7 bases. The sequenced sample was naive CD8+ T cells from blood, with Jurkat cell RNA spiked in. Subset: FACS-sorted CD8+CD4-CCR7+CD45RA+ naive T cells. DNA for the CDR3: TGTGCCAGTAGTATAGGGACTAGGATAGGCACTGGGGCCAACGTCCTGACTTTC. Protein product: CASSIGTRIGTGANVLTF.